This TCR beta chain was sequenced during a study of blood T cell repertoires in COVID-19. With 4 bases clipped from V and 2 bases from J, the junction kept 1 base outside the gene matches. In germline, CDR1 is SGHTA, CDR2 FQGTGA. CDR3 size: 15 residues. Data came from immunoSEQ multiplex PCR; TCRdb stores just in-frame clones and leaves some out. The data contain about 120,000 clones, approximately 91% of them singletons. The material sequenced was peripheral blood. This TCR derives from a woman at least 80 years old with acute or convalescent COVID-19. The chain couples TRBV7-3 to TRBJ2-6; 8 bases match TRBD1. The CDR3 nucleotides read TGTGCCAGCAGCTCGACAGGGGCTGGGGCCAACGTCCTGACTTTC. Translated: CASSSTGAGANVLTF.